This T cell receptor (beta chain) was captured by sequencing in a study of cytotoxic CD8 clonotypes in ibrutinib-treated CLL. Points from the study as a whole: Treatment left the uncommon public clonotypes either contracted or stable in frequency.

TCRdb's table, derived via immunoSEQ multiplex PCR, lists solely in-frame clones and lacks some. Of 250,000 to 350,000 clones listed, more than 70% are singletons. Remarks on this clone: Its antigen is not known.

CDR1 KGHSH and CDR2 LQKENI come from the germline V gene. J was trimmed by 12 bases and V by 1 base; bases with no gene match: 18. The CDR3 has 17 amino acids. The chain has TRBV18 and TRBJ1-5; 7 positions agree with TRBD1. Sequenced material: PBMCs, taken at disease progression, from a patient treated with ibrutinib. The receptor's source is a human donor with chronic lymphocytic leukemia. CDR3 region: CASSPQPGTVISHLQHF. The CDR3 DNA reads as TGTGCCAGCTCACCACAACCCGGGACAGTGATCTCTCATCTCCAGCATTTT.